One sample yielded the 21 T cell receptor beta chains listed below, sequenced in a study of neurological immune-mediated disorders. The time point here: longitudinal time-point 1 (baseline). TCRdb recomputed calls from the 5' RACE reads with MiXCR, one row per CDR3 protein. This table holds about 49,000 distinct CDR3 sequences, approximately 9.1% found once. Sequenced sample: PBMCs. These receptors were obtained from a middle-aged woman in good health.

This clonotype occurred many times. DNA for the CDR3: TGCAGTGCCCGTCGGGGGCGCGGGACTGAAGCTTTCTTT. Encoded protein: CSARRGRGTEAFF. V usage is TRBV20-1 and J usage is TRBJ1-1; TRBD1 might be the D (6 bases). This CDR3 spans 13 amino acids. The V end was cut by 6 bases, the J end by 5 bases, with 16 bases between. Germline CDR1 DFQATT, CDR2 SNEGSKA (reference sequence).

There are many counts of this clonotype. This chain links TRBV4-2 with TRBJ1-6; D is possibly TRBD1 (5 bases). Germline V gives CDR1 LGHNA, CDR2 YNFKEQ. V lost 1 base and J lost 4, with 20 bases in between. The CDR3 consists of 19 residues. CDR3 sequence reads: CASSQATAARGGYNSPLHF. CDR3 bases: TGTGCCAGCAGCCAAGCCACCGCGGCGAGGGGTGGGTATAATTCACCCCTCCACTTT.

The CDR3 region is CASRRRGTANLNTGELFF. The CDR3 DNA follows: TGTGCCAGCCGACGAAGGGGGACAGCAAATTTAAACACCGGGGAGCTGTTTTTT. V gene TRBV27 combines with J gene TRBJ2-2; TRBD1 aligns across 7 bases. Trimming took 8 bases from V and 2 from J; bases not matched to a gene: 17. Germline V gives CDR1 MNHEY, CDR2 SMNVEV (reference sequence). The CDR3 loop spans 18 amino acids.

This clonotype was recorded at least ten times. This sequence joins TRBV7-2 and TRBJ2-5; tentative D call: TRBD2 (5 bases). Germline V CDR1 and CDR2: SGHTA, FQGNSA. The CDR3 is made up of 16 amino acids. V lost 0 bases and J lost 5, with 16 bases in between. Written as DNA, the CDR3 is TGTGCCAGCAGCTTAGCGGCCCTACGGGGAGCGGAGACCCAGTACTTC. Its protein is CASSLAALRGAETQYF.

This clonotype was observed many times. The chain uses TRBV29-1 and TRBJ2-3, with TRBD2 matching 9 bases. Trimming at V came to 0 bases and at J to 4 bases, leaving 8 bases not matched to a gene. The CDR3 loop spans 16 amino acids. The germline V gene has CDR1 SQVTM and CDR2 ANQGSEA. Here the CDR3 DNA reads TGCAGCGTTGAAGATCGCGGGGGGGGGGTGGCAGATACGCAGTATTTT. Protein product: CSVEDRGGGVADTQYF.

This clonotype showed up many times. This chain joins TRBV20-1 and TRBJ2-3; D not resolved. V was clipped by 0 bases and J by 2 bases, with 9 bases between them. CDR1 and CDR2 from the germline V gene are DFQATT and SNEGSKA (reference sequence). The CDR3 is 14 residues long. DNA for the CDR3: TGCAGTGCTAGAGACATAGACGTCACAGATACGCAGTATTTT. This sequence encodes CSARDIDVTDTQYF.

The sample holds many counts of this clonotype. The chain joins TRBV5-1 to TRBJ2-3, with D possibly TRBD1 on 5 matching bases. The CDR3 is 15 amino acids. Germline V gene lookup returns CDR1 SGHRS and CDR2 YFSETQ. With 2 bases removed from V and 5 bases from J, the gap between germline ends came to 15 bases. The CDR3 region is CASSFLGSGQDTQYF. Here the CDR3 DNA reads TGCGCCAGCAGCTTTTTAGGTTCAGGGCAAGATACGCAGTATTTT.

This clonotype came up many times. The rearrangement uses TRBV20-1 and TRBJ2-7, with D possibly TRBD2 on 5 matching bases. The V end lost 6 bases, the J end lost 8 bases, and 20 bases lay between the germline ends. The CDR3 runs to 13 residues. From germline, CDR1 is DFQATT and CDR2 SNEGSKA (reference sequence). The CDR3 DNA is TGCAGTGCGTTTCCGGGATCTTCTTCCCAGCAGTACTTC. This translates into CSAFPGSSSQQYF.

CDR3 amino acids: CAISVGGETQYF. The CDR3 region has the DNA TGTGCCATCAGTGTGGGCGGGGAGACCCAGTACTTC. The chain employs TRBV10-3 and TRBJ2-5; maybe TRBD2 (5 bases). There are 12 residues in the CDR3. The V end lost 4 bases, the J end lost 5 bases, and 8 bases lay between the germline ends. Germline CDR1 is ENHRY and CDR2 is SYGVKD.

This clonotype was recorded at least ten times. V is TRBV7-2 and J is TRBJ1-2; D might be TRBD1 (6 bases). Germline loops: CDR1 SGHTA, CDR2 FQGNSA. Trimming removed 1 base from V and 8 bases from J, with 14 bases in between. The CDR3 covers 14 residues. This chain's CDR3 is CASSLDPGAQGYTF. The CDR3 DNA follows: TGTGCCAGCAGCTTAGACCCGGGGGCGCAGGGCTACACCTTC. Drawing the rest from reference TRBV7-2 and TRBJ1-2, the complete variable domain is GAGVSQSPSNKVTEKGKDVELRCDPISGHTALYWYRQSLGQGLEFLIYFQGNSAPDKSGLPSDRFSAERTGGSVSTLTIQRTQQEDSAVYLCASSLDPGAQGYTFGSGTRLTVV.

This clonotype appeared many times. The rearrangement joins TRBV5-1 to TRBJ2-5; D gene ambiguous. Trimming took 7 bases from V and 0 from J, leaving 4 bases between them. Germline V lookup: CDR1 SGHRS, CDR2 YFSETQ. There are 11 residues in the CDR3. CDR3 bases: TGCGCCAGCGCCAACCAAGAGACCCAGTACTTC. Translated: CASANQETQYF.

At least ten counts were recorded for this clonotype. V gene TRBV20-1 combines with J gene TRBJ1-3, with D perhaps TRBD1 (5 bases). Germline values: CDR1 DFQATT, CDR2 SNEGSKA (reference sequence). Trimming stripped 1 base from V and 5 bases from J, with 12 bases between. The length of the CDR3 is 14 residues. The CDR3 DNA sequence: TGCAGTGCTAGAGTACGGGGGGAAAGAAACACCATATATTTT. This gives the protein CSARVRGERNTIYF.

This clonotype was seen ten or more times. V usage is TRBV12-3 or TRBV12-4 and J usage is TRBJ2-2; possibly TRBD2 for D (6 bases). V was trimmed by 3 bases and J by 8 bases, leaving 10 bases between them. The CDR3 is 13 residues long. The CDR3 here is CASSFGRTGELFF. The CDR3, as DNA: TGTGCCAGCAGTTTCGGGAGAACGGGGGAGCTGTTTTTT.

In regard to this clonotype: At one boundary the junction diverges from the germline segment, which might be a read error. The chain uses TRBV6-6 and TRBJ1-2; TRBD1 matches 10 bases. The CDR3 runs 14 residues. Germline CDR1 MNHNY, CDR2 SVGAGI (reference sequence). CDR3 sequence: CASSYRDRGNGYSF. For the CDR3, the DNA is TGTGCCAGCAGTTACCGGGACAGGGGTAATGGCTACTCCTTC.

In its sample, this clonotype was seen many times. The CDR3 here is CASSNSGTAYEQYF. The CDR3, as DNA: TGTGCCAGCAGCAACTCCGGGACAGCCTACGAGCAGTACTTC. V usage is TRBV7-2 and J usage is TRBJ2-7; TRBD1 matches at 7 bases. CDR1 is SGHTA, CDR2 FQGNSA, per germline. V shed 5 bases and J 2 bases; nucleotides not matched to a gene: 6. The CDR3 is made up of 14 amino acids.

This clonotype was counted ten times or more. This chain links TRBV6-4 with TRBJ2-1, with 14 nucleotides matching TRBD2. This CDR3 spans 15 amino acids. The germline V gene encodes CDR1 MRHNA and CDR2 SNTAGT. The V segment lost 4 bases and the J segment 10 bases; nucleotides outside the gene matches: 6. CDR3 bases: TGTGCCAGCAGTGCCGGGACTAGCGGGAGCAGCGAGCAGTTCTTC. It encodes CASSAGTSGSSEQFF.

The sample holds many counts of this clonotype. V gene TRBV9 combines with J gene TRBJ2-1; 8 nucleotides agree with TRBD2. Germline CDR1 SGDLS, CDR2 YYNGEE. V lost 6 bases, J lost 8 bases, and 4 bases stayed unmatched. The CDR3 spans 12 residues. The chain's CDR3 is CASTGLADEQFF. The CDR3 coding sequence is TGTGCCAGCACCGGACTAGCTGATGAGCAGTTCTTC.

This clonotype was seen repeatedly, ten times or more. The V gene is TRBV9, the J gene TRBJ2-5, with D maybe TRBD2 (6 bases). The CDR3 runs 15 residues. V was trimmed by 0 bases and J by 4 bases, leaving 13 bases between them. Germline CDR1 SGDLS, CDR2 YYNGEE. CDR3 sequence (DNA): TGTGCCAGCAGCGTAGGTGGGGAGGTTGGAGAGACCCAGTACTTC. Translated: CASSVGGEVGETQYF.

This clonotype occurred a few times. The J gene is TRBJ2-5, the V gene TRBV5-1, with 7 bases lining up with TRBD2. The V gene end was trimmed by 0 bases and the J gene end by 3 bases; junction bases not matched to a gene: 5. The CDR3 has 15 amino acids. Germline V gene sequence: CDR1 SGHRS, CDR2 YFSETQ. CDR3 nucleotide sequence: TGCGCCAGCAGCTTGGATACGGGGGGAGAAGAGACCCAGTACTTC. This gives the protein CASSLDTGGEETQYF.

This clonotype was detected many times. The chain links TRBV5-1 to TRBJ2-3; no clear D gene. Germline V gives CDR1 SGHRS, CDR2 YFSETQ. Trimming left V 1 base short and J 1 base short, with 7 bases between. The CDR3 runs to 14 residues. The CDR3 spells CASSLTQGTDTQYF. In nucleotides, the CDR3 is TGCGCCAGCAGCTTGACCCAGGGCACAGATACGCAGTATTTT.

This clonotype occurred many times. V gene TRBV6-5 combines with J gene TRBJ1-6; 8 positions match TRBD1. Germline CDR1 is MNHEY and CDR2 is SVGAGI. The CDR3 has 15 amino acids. Germline trimming cut 5 bases from V and 4 bases from J; bases unmatched to any gene: 4. The CDR3 DNA reads TGTGCCAGCAGTGCATGGACAGGGTATAATTCACCCCTCCACTTT. The encoded protein is CASSAWTGYNSPLHF.